A single sample is the source of the 6 T cell receptor beta chains below, sequenced in a study of shared clonotypes between healthy human individuals. The naive CD8 population came from CD45RO-negative cells selected for CCR7, without terminally differentiated effector memory CD45RA+ cells. The assay was immunoSEQ multiplex PCR, and TCRdb's table has in-frame clones only and misses some. In the table there are more than 2 million clones, approximately 95% of which are singletons. Input material: naive CD8+ T cells sorted from blood. The receptors were gathered from a man aged 18 to 35 in good health.

The genes are TRBV7-6 and TRBJ2-5, with TRBD1 as a possible D gene (6 bases). The CDR3 length is 15 residues. The V end lost 5 bases, the J end lost 2 bases, and 15 bases lay between the germline ends. Germline V gene data show CDR1 as SGHVS and CDR2 as FNYEAQ. The CDR3 is CASSGGGPGQETQYF. The CDR3 bases are TGTGCCAGCAGCGGTGGGGGCCCTGGTCAAGAGACCCAGTACTTC.

In regard to this clone: Other DNA variants within this sample encode the same CDR3. The chain recombines TRBV5-6 with TRBJ2-7; no clear D gene. V lost 0 bases and J lost 4, with 8 bases in between. The germline CDR1 and CDR2 sequences are SGHDT and YYEEEE. The CDR3 length is 13 residues. The CDR3 spells CASSLEESYEQYF. The CDR3 DNA is TGTGCCAGCAGCTTGGAAGAGTCATACGAGCAGTACTTC.

V is TRBV29-1 and J is TRBJ1-2; the match to TRBD1 covers 8 bases. Germline V CDR1 and CDR2: SQVTM, ANQGSEA. The CDR3 has 14 amino acids. The J segment lost 1 base and the V segment lost 3 bases, leaving 4 bases of the junction unmatched. This chain's CDR3 is CSVEDRAYNYGYTF. Here the CDR3 DNA reads TGCAGCGTTGAGGACAGGGCATATAACTATGGCTACACCTTC.

V is TRBV9 and J is TRBJ1-2; D remains unclear. V lost 0 bases and J 5 bases, leaving 14 bases between the germline ends. The CDR3 is made up of 15 amino acids. Looked up from germline, CDR1 is SGDLS and CDR2 is YYNGEE. The CDR3 DNA reads as TGTGCCAGCAGCGTAGACGAGGGTTCCTTATATGGCTACACCTTC. Translated: CASSVDEGSLYGYTF.

The chain is built from TRBV7-2 and TRBJ1-1; possibly TRBD1 for D (6 bases). V was cut by 1 base and J by 5 bases, with 11 bases left in between. Germline CDR1 SGHTA, CDR2 FQGNSA. The CDR3 covers 14 residues. The CDR3 loop reads CASSLEPGDTEAFF. CDR3 nucleotides: TGTGCCAGCAGCTTAGAGCCAGGGGATACTGAAGCTTTCTTT.

J is TRBJ2-3 and V is TRBV7-2; 9 bases line up with TRBD2. Germline V gene lookup returns CDR1 SGHTA and CDR2 FQGNSA. V dropped 4 bases and J dropped 1; count of bases not matched to a gene: 9. The CDR3 covers 17 residues. Written as DNA, the CDR3 is TGTGCCAGCAGCTCGTACCTCGCGGGAGGGGGCACAGATACGCAGTATTTT. The encoded protein is CASSSYLAGGGTDTQYF.